The clone carrying this T cell receptor (beta chain) was observed a single time. No antigen is known for it. The PCR employed 60 Vbeta primers together with 13 Jbeta primers. Generated by immunoSEQ multiplex PCR, the TCRdb table keeps only in-frame clones and is missing some. This sample has 120,000 to 150,000 clones, with over 60% found just once. The data were taken from a study of cytomegalovirus exposure and HLA in healthy donors. At sampling all donors were nominally healthy, likely with unrecorded immune exposures. Study observations and caveats: One variant, a missense change in DCLRE1C, was linked in a later analysis to TCR beta V- and J-gene trimming. In a later analysis, common viral pathogens appeared linked to several of the most significant clusters.

CDR1 is SGHTA and CDR2 is FQGTGA in the germline V gene. J was trimmed by 5 bases and V by 4 bases; bases with no gene match: 15. The CDR3 totals 17 residues. Material: PBMCs. The sequence was obtained from a male donor in good health and CMV-seronegative. The gene calls are TRBV7-3 and TRBJ2-3; 7 nucleotides agree with TRBD1. CDR3 in amino acids: CASSSHGDRGYRDTQYF. The DNA for the CDR3 is TGTGCCAGCAGCTCCCACGGGGACAGAGGATACAGAGATACGCAGTATTTT.